This T cell receptor (beta chain) was sequenced in a study of shared clonotypes between healthy human individuals. Whole-study results and caveats: Sequencing depth was expected to influence donor clonotype sharing. Among the subsets, naive ones generally showed larger estimated richness than memory ones. Of the naive CD4 clonotypes, approximately 5% were shared across a handful of donors.

Regarding this clone: Its matching antigen is unknown.

The assay was immunoSEQ multiplex PCR, and TCRdb's table has in-frame clones only and misses some. The sample has approximately 1.1 million clones, 75% to 80% seen once. Sample: memory CD4+ T cells from PBMCs. Subset of the sample: CD45RA-negative fraction. The receptor was isolated from a man between 18 and 35 years old in good health. Some clones in this sample may be carry-over from other donors' samples.

Written as DNA, the CDR3 is TGTGCCAGCAGCTTAATGGAAGGATATGGCTACACCTTC. Translation: CASSLMEGYGYTF. V and J are TRBV7-3 and TRBJ1-2, with unresolved D. The CDR3 is 13 amino acids. From germline, CDR1 is SGHTA and CDR2 FQGTGA. V lost 1 base, J lost 5 bases, and 8 bases lay in between.